This is a list of T cell receptor beta chains from one sample in a study of blood T cell repertoires in COVID-19. Clones were sequenced by immunoSEQ multiplex PCR, and TCRdb holds only the in-frame ones, with some missing. The sample consists of about 430,000 clones, roughly nine tenths of them appearing once. Sample: PBMCs or T cells enriched from blood (not recorded which). These receptor sequences come from a man aged 25-45 years who had recovered from COVID-19. Each CDR3 is given without its conserved first and last residue.

TRBJ1-2,TRBV28,ASSFTRQGYGYT
TRBJ2-2,TRBV7-9,ASSPRTAGTNTGELF
TRBJ2-1,TRBV4-1,ASSQLGGLVYNEQF
TRBJ1-6,TRBV30,AWRDRSSYNSPLH
TRBJ1-1,TRBV7-6,ASSLDTGEGTEAF
TRBJ2-4,TRBV19,ATSLRMGALGPRNIQY
TRBJ2-1,TRBV5-6,ASSYPRTSGRGSYNEQF
TRBJ2-1,TRBV5-1,ASSQVGKYNEQF
TRBJ2-5,TRBV27,ASSFWSSAKETQY
TRBJ2-2,TRBV7-9,ASSLTNWAGHGELF
TRBJ2-7,TRBV11-2,ASSPGVAGISLGEQY
TRBJ2-1,TRBV5-6,ASSLGDSNEQF